This T cell receptor (beta chain) was recorded in a study of neurological immune-mediated disorders. As concerns this clonotype: No antigen is known for it.

One entry per CDR3 protein, called by TCRdb with MiXCR from the 5' RACE reads. The table records 71,000 or so distinct CDR3 sequences, 5% to 6% of them present only once. CDR3 length: 11 amino acids. Germline CDR1 reads SQVTM; CDR2 reads ANQGSEA. The V gene lost 7 bases and the J gene lost 4 bases, with 9 bases spanning the gap. General study findings and limits: For the multiple sclerosis repertoire cluster, an association with any clinical or MRI feature was absent. When grouped phylogenetically, the repertoires of 18 of the 34 multiple sclerosis patients fell together in one related-CDR3 cluster, which is a possible signature.

The V gene is TRBV29-1, the J gene TRBJ2-3, with D maybe TRBD2 (5 bases). Sequences were obtained from PBMCs. The clonotype was recovered from a young woman with multiple sclerosis. CDR3 sequence reads: CSADSADTQYF. Here the CDR3 DNA reads TGCAGCGCGGACTCCGCAGATACGCAGTATTTT.